These 32 T cell receptor beta chains originate from one sample sequenced in a study of blood T cells in healthy people across ages (dated by TCRdb to between 2015 and 2016). The method behind the library was 5' RACE. Instrument used: Illumina HiSeq 2500. A second roughly 6 to 11 cycle PCR used a sample-barcoded 5' primer and a J-beta primer mix. TCRdb handled the public reads itself, with Q25 trimming in fastp and clone calling in MiXCR, and kept productive beta chains. A single entry per CDR3 protein holds the most common genes and DNA from its merged rows. Within this sample are hundreds of thousands of distinct CDR3 sequences, with more than 50% of them counted one time only. Of the sample, around 24% falls within the top ten clones. The sample comprised blood. The receptors come from a man aged 40-50 years in good health.

The genes are TRBV20-1 and TRBJ2-5; TRBD2 aligns across 11 bases. The J call is uncertain, as TRBJ2-7 better fits the DNA end. The CDR3 is 15 residues long. Germline CDR1 reads DFQATT; CDR2 reads SNEGSKA (reference sequence). Here the CDR3 DNA reads TGCAGTGCTTTACCCGGGACTAGCGGTCCGTACGAGCAGTACTTC. This encodes CSALPGTSGPYEQYF.

The V and J genes are TRBV7-8 and TRBJ2-7, with D maybe TRBD1 (6 bases). This CDR3 is built from 14 residues. Between the trimmed V and J ends, which lost 1 base and 3 bases, there was a span of 10 bases. Germline CDR1 is SGHVS and CDR2 is FQNEAQ. The CDR3 coding sequence is TGTGCCAGCAGCTTAGGACACAGGGACTACGAGCAGTACTTC. Its protein product is CASSLGHRDYEQYF. Full variable domain (remainder filled in from reference TRBV7-8 and TRBJ2-7): GAGVSQSPRYKVAKRGQDVALRCDPISGHVSLFWYQQALGQGPEFLTYFQNEAQLDKSGLPSDRFFAERPEGSVSTLKIQRTQQEDSAVYLCASSLGHRDYEQYFGPGTRLTVT.

The chain uses TRBV20-1 and TRBJ2-1; 7 bases map to TRBD1. CDR1 and CDR2 (germline): DFQATT, SNEGSKA (reference sequence). After removal of 7 bases from V and 7 bases from J, the junction contained 13 bases not matched to a gene. This CDR3 has 14 residues. The CDR3 region has the DNA TGCAGTGTCAAGAGGGCAGGGGGATTGAATGAGCAGTTCTTC. It yields the protein CSVKRAGGLNEQFF.

The V gene is TRBV25-1, the J gene TRBJ2-5, with unresolved D. The CDR3 contains 14 residues. Germline values: CDR1 MGHDK, CDR2 SYGVNS. V was clipped by 1 base and J by 9 bases, with 15 bases between them. The CDR3 is CASSEFPANAPQYF. The CDR3 DNA reads as TGTGCCAGCAGTGAATTTCCAGCTAATGCTCCCCAGTACTTC.

The rearrangement links TRBV11-2 to TRBJ2-1; D is possibly TRBD2 (6 bases). This CDR3 contains 14 residues. The V end lost 0 bases, the J end lost 6 bases, and 9 bases lay between the germline ends. Germline-derived CDR1 and CDR2 are SGHAT and FQNNGV. DNA for the CDR3: TGTGCCAGCAGCTTAGATGCGGGGCTCAATGAGCAGTTCTTC. Its translation is CASSLDAGLNEQFF.

The CDR3 spells CASSLEGQTGYEQYF. The DNA of the CDR3 is TGTGCCAGCAGCTTAGAAGGACAGACCGGCTACGAGCAGTACTTC. J is TRBJ2-7 and V is TRBV7-6; possibly TRBD1 for D (6 bases). V was pared by 1 base and J by 3 bases, with 13 bases between. The CDR3 is 15 residues long. Per germline, CDR1 SGHVS and CDR2 FNYEAQ. Together with reference TRBV7-6 and TRBJ2-7, the CDR3 gives the full variable domain: GAGVSQSPRYKVTKRGQDVALRCDPISGHVSLYWYRQALGQGPEFLTYFNYEAQQDKSGLPNDRFSAERPEGSISTLTIQRTEQRDSAMYRCASSLEGQTGYEQYFGPGTRLTVT.

The chain has TRBV29-1 and TRBJ2-4; D may be TRBD1 (5 bases). Germline assignment: CDR1 SQVTM and CDR2 ANQGSEA. V gave up 1 base and J gave up 7 bases, with 14 bases separating them. The CDR3 totals 14 residues. The CDR3 region is CSVEVRVGGNIQYF. In nucleotides, the CDR3 is TGCAGCGTTGAAGTCAGGGTCGGCGGTAACATTCAGTACTTC.

This clonotype has more than one count but fewer than ten. The chain has TRBV29-1 and TRBJ1-1; unclear D gene. Germline loops: CDR1 SQVTM, CDR2 ANQGSEA. V was clipped by 7 bases and J by 7 bases, with 10 bases between them. This CDR3 comprises 10 residues. CDR3 sequence: CSDAADEAFF. For the CDR3, the DNA is TGCAGCGACGCGGCCGATGAAGCTTTCTTT.

The chain carries TRBV9 and TRBJ2-1; possibly TRBD2 for D (5 bases). CDR3 length equals 14 residues. V gave up 0 bases and J gave up 9 bases, with 13 bases separating them. Germline V gene lookup returns CDR1 SGDLS and CDR2 YYNGEE. CDR3 in amino acids: CASSVVTDRGEQFF. CDR3 in DNA: TGTGCCAGCAGCGTAGTTACAGACCGGGGTGAGCAGTTCTTC.

The V and J genes are TRBV27 and TRBJ1-2, with TRBD1 matching over 8 bases. Germline CDR1 is MNHEY and CDR2 is SMNVEV (reference sequence). Unmatched junction bases numbered 8, after V lost 6 bases and J lost 5 bases. The CDR3 totals 14 residues. CDR3 DNA sequence: TGTGCCAGCAGGGACGGGACAGGAGTGTATGGCTACACCTTC. Translated, it gives CASRDGTGVYGYTF.

In its sample, this clonotype was seen once. The rearrangement links TRBV29-1 to TRBJ2-1, with 7 bases fitting TRBD2. The CDR3 length is 12 residues. V lost 3 bases to trimming and J lost 12 bases; unmatched junction nucleotides: 8. Germline V CDR1 and CDR2: SQVTM, ANQGSEA. The CDR3 region is CSVDETSRAQFF. The CDR3 DNA follows: TGCAGCGTTGACGAGACTAGCCGAGCGCAGTTCTTC.

This chain links TRBV11-2 with TRBJ2-3; D may be TRBD2 (6 bases). The CDR3 runs to 16 residues. Germline V gene data show CDR1 as SGHAT and CDR2 as FQNNGV. The ends were cut back, 8 bases at V and 2 bases at J, with 20 bases in the middle. CDR3: CASRGPTSATTDTQYF. The CDR3 nucleotides read TGTGCCAGCCGGGGACCGACTAGTGCGACCACAGATACGCAGTATTTT.

The chain has TRBV6-2 or TRBV6-3 and TRBJ2-5; possible D gene TRBD2, 6 bases. The CDR3 is 13 residues long. Germline V gives CDR1 MNHEY, CDR2 SVGEGT. V was clipped by 10 bases and J by 1 base, with 13 bases between them. The CDR3 nucleotides read TGTGCCATAAGGCGGGGACTCCAAGAGACCCAGTACTTC. Translation gives CAIRRGLQETQYF.

This clonotype appeared a few times. The chain uses TRBV20-1 and TRBJ2-5; D tentatively fits TRBD1 or TRBD2 (5 bases each). In germline, CDR1 is DFQATT, CDR2 SNEGSKA (reference sequence). The CDR3 consists of 13 residues. V was shortened by 0 bases and J by 4 bases, with 9 bases between the two germline ends. The CDR3 DNA is TGCAGTGCTAGAGATATTGGGGGAGAGACCCAGTACTTC. Translating it yields CSARDIGGETQYF.

The V and J genes are TRBV29-1 and TRBJ1-2; no definite D call. The ends were cut back, 5 bases at V and 8 bases at J, with 12 bases in the middle. Germline CDR1 and CDR2: SQVTM and ANQGSEA. The CDR3 runs to 11 residues. Written as DNA, the CDR3 is TGCAGCGTTCTTGTAATGGCGGGCTACACCTTC. Its translation: CSVLVMAGYTF.

The V call is TRBV7-9, the J call TRBJ1-1; D remains unclear. The length of the CDR3 is 14 residues. Trimming removed 0 bases at V and 0 bases at J, with 5 bases between. The germline V gene encodes CDR1 SEHNR and CDR2 FQNEAQ (reference sequence). The chain's CDR3 is CASSLAFVNTEAFF. Written as DNA, the CDR3 is TGTGCCAGCAGCTTAGCTTTCGTGAACACTGAAGCTTTCTTT.

CDR3 amino acids: CSARRGDTQYF. In DNA, the CDR3 is TGCAGTGCTAGAAGGGGGGATACGCAGTATTTT. J is TRBJ2-3 and V is TRBV20-1; D possibly corresponds to TRBD1 (6 bases). Trimming removed 2 bases at V and 6 bases at J, with 6 bases between. The CDR3 has 11 amino acids. Germline V gene sequence: CDR1 DFQATT, CDR2 SNEGSKA (reference sequence).

The chain recombines TRBV4-3 with TRBJ2-2; the match to TRBD2 covers 7 bases. Looked up from germline, CDR1 is LGHNA and CDR2 is YSLEER. Germline trimming cut 2 bases from V and 4 bases from J; bases unmatched to any gene: 10. The CDR3 consists of 17 residues. CDR3 coding DNA: TGCGCCAGCAGCCAAACCTTGGGAGGGGCTAGCACCGGGGAGCTGTTTTTT. This translates into CASSQTLGGASTGELFF.

A remark on this clonotype: It may be a read error: a sequence one base away is much more abundant. The chain recombines TRBV6-2 or TRBV6-3 with TRBJ2-3, with 7 nucleotides matching TRBD2. CDR1 MNHEY and CDR2 SVGEGT come from the germline V gene. This CDR3 has 15 amino acids. Trimming at V came to 4 bases and at J to 4 bases, leaving 8 bases not matched to a gene. The CDR3 DNA reads TGTGCCAGCAGTTTGGCGGGGGATCCGTCAGATACGCAGTATTTT. Translation: CASSLAGDPSDTQYF.

The table lists this clonotype with a few counts. The gene calls are TRBV6-5 and TRBJ1-2, with TRBD1 matching over 10 bases. This CDR3 has 16 amino acids. Germline CDR1 reads MNHEY; CDR2 reads SVGAGI. Trimming cost V 5 bases and J 1 base; bases outside gene matches: 7. CDR3 in amino acids: CASSTRGQGVNYGYTF. The CDR3 DNA sequence: TGTGCCAGCAGTACCCGCGGACAGGGGGTTAACTATGGCTACACCTTC.

This clonotype was observed a handful of times. The chain combines TRBV20-1 with TRBJ1-2, with D perhaps matching TRBD1 (5 bases). Germline V gene lookup returns CDR1 DFQATT and CDR2 SNEGSKA (reference sequence). Trimming stripped 5 bases from V and 7 bases from J, with 14 bases between. The CDR3 loop spans 12 amino acids. The CDR3 DNA reads TGCAGTGCTGATGACAGACACCCTGGCTACACCTTC. Translating gives CSADDRHPGYTF.

This clonotype was seen a handful of times. The V gene is TRBV24-1, the J gene TRBJ2-1; a possible D gene is TRBD1 (6 bases). Trimming shortened V by 3 bases and J by 3 bases, and 14 bases separated the two germline ends. Per germline, CDR1 KGHDR and CDR2 SFDVKD. The CDR3 is 16 amino acids. The CDR3 loop reads CATSDETGRLYNEQFF. Written as DNA, the CDR3 is TGTGCCACCAGTGATGAGACAGGTAGACTCTACAATGAGCAGTTCTTC.

The genes are TRBV6-1 and TRBJ2-1; D is perhaps TRBD1 (6 bases). CDR1 MNHNS and CDR2 SASEGT come from the germline V gene. The V end lost 3 bases, the J end lost 2 bases, and 14 bases lay between the germline ends. The CDR3 is made up of 16 amino acids. In DNA form, the CDR3 reads TGTGCCAGCAGTGATCAACTAGGGGGAACCTACAATGAGCAGTTCTTC. It yields the protein CASSDQLGGTYNEQFF.

V is TRBV6-6 and J is TRBJ2-7; D might be TRBD2 (5 bases). V lost 6 bases, J lost 0 bases, and 12 bases lay in between. The length of the CDR3 is 14 residues. Germline assignment: CDR1 MNHNY and CDR2 SVGAGI (reference sequence). CDR3 in DNA: TGTGCCAGCAGGGCCCCGGGGAACTCCTACGAGCAGTACTTC. It is translated as CASRAPGNSYEQYF.

This clonotype occurred many times. CDR3 sequence: CATSIGGAGNYGYTF. The CDR3 bases are TGTGCCACCTCAATCGGAGGGGCAGGCAACTATGGCTACACCTTC. The chain uses TRBV12-3 or TRBV12-4 and TRBJ1-2, with D possibly matching TRBD1 (5 bases). The ends were cut back, 10 bases at V and 2 bases at J, with 20 bases in the middle. The CDR3 length is 15 residues.

This sequence joins TRBV27 and TRBJ1-2, with D hard to call. Trimming cost V 4 bases and J 5 bases, with 17 bases left between them. Per the germline V gene, CDR1 is MNHEY and CDR2 is SMNVEV (reference sequence). This CDR3 has 15 amino acids. Here the CDR3 DNA reads TGTGCCAGCAGTTCCCGCCAGGCCGGTGGGTATGGCTACACCTTC. This sequence encodes CASSSRQAGGYGYTF.

The V gene is TRBV7-2, the J gene TRBJ2-5, with D perhaps TRBD2 (5 bases). V was clipped by 5 bases and J by 5 bases, with 18 bases between them. The germline V gene has CDR1 SGHTA and CDR2 FQGNSA. The CDR3 consists of 15 residues. The DNA of the CDR3 is TGTGCCAGCAGCGTAAGGACGGCGCGGAGGGAGACCCAGTACTTC. Amino acid sequence: CASSVRTARRETQYF.

This rearrangement joins TRBV6-2 or TRBV6-3 to TRBJ2-5; possibly TRBD2 for D (5 bases). Germline CDR1 MNHEY, CDR2 SVGEGT. V lost 2 bases and J 6 bases, leaving 7 bases between the germline ends. The CDR3 runs 12 residues. The CDR3, as DNA: TGTGCCAGCAGTTACCAGCGGCAGACCCAGTACTTC. Amino acids: CASSYQRQTQYF.

The V gene is TRBV6-5, the J gene TRBJ1-6; 7 nucleotides align to TRBD1. The CDR3 has 19 residues. J was trimmed by 7 bases and V by 2 bases; bases with no gene match: 17. The germline V gene encodes CDR1 MNHEY and CDR2 SVGAGI. CDR3 nucleotide sequence: TGTGCCAGCAGTTACCACTCGTCTAATCGACAGGGTTTAAATTCACCCCTCCACTTT. Translated, it gives CASSYHSSNRQGLNSPLHF.

The rearrangement joins TRBV6-6 to TRBJ2-1, with TRBD1 matching over 9 bases. V lost 0 bases, J lost 9 bases, and 9 bases stayed unmatched. Germline V CDR1 and CDR2: MNHNY, SVGAGI (reference sequence). The CDR3 has 16 residues. The CDR3, as DNA: TGTGCCAGCAGTTACTCGGGACAGGGCGGTCTCAGTGAGCAGTTCTTC. It specifies CASSYSGQGGLSEQFF.

J is TRBJ2-7 and V is TRBV4-1, with 9 bases that match TRBD1. The germline V gene encodes CDR1 MGHRA and CDR2 YSYEKL. The CDR3 is 13 amino acids. Trimming took 4 bases from V and 5 from J; bases not matched to a gene: 3. In nucleotides, the CDR3 is TGCGCCAGCAGCCCACGGGACAGGGACGAGCAGTACTTC. As protein: CASSPRDRDEQYF.

The chain recombines TRBV5-4 with TRBJ2-1; D is unresolved. The CDR3 has 15 residues. Per germline, CDR1 SGHNT and CDR2 YYREEE (reference sequence). V lost 0 bases and J lost 5, with 12 bases in between. The CDR3 bases are TGTGCCAGCAGCTTGGGTACGTTCATAAACAATGAGCAGTTCTTC. Amino acids: CASSLGTFINNEQFF. The full variable domain, with the rest looked up from reference TRBV5-4 and TRBJ2-1, is ETGVTQSPTHLIKTRGQQVTLRCSSQSGHNTVSWYQQALGQGPQFIFQYYREEENGRGNFPPRFSGLQFPNYSSELNVNALELDDSALYLCASSLGTFINNEQFFGPGTRLTVL.